This TCR beta chain was recovered during a study of post-analysis software for immune sequencing data. Study context: Recorded subtypes: relapsing-remitting, secondary progressive, progressive-relapsing; some patients unannotated. Whole-study findings and limits: Those with multiple sclerosis, the patient group, showed significantly lower normalized Chao1 diversity than controls. With TRBV5-6, TRBV5-1 and TRBV20-1 included, about five TRBV segments were more frequent in patients than in controls. F measure showed strong co-clustering of same-batch samples.

Unique molecular identifiers featured in each of the TCR beta cDNA libraries. With roughly 0.85 to 11 million T cells as the source, roughly 0.5 million cDNA molecules resulted. Via MiXCR, TCRdb re-called the PCR reads, giving one row per CDR3 protein. The repertoire consists of fewer than 850,000 distinct CDR3 sequences, with around 27% occurring once and the leading ten covering more than 0.45%. On this clonotype itself: What it recognizes is unknown.

V gave up 4 bases and J gave up 7 bases; unmatched junction bases: 16. This CDR3 contains 16 residues. Germline CDR1 and CDR2: MNHNS and SASEGT. Input material: blood. This sequence originates from a girl aged 10 to 17 with multiple sclerosis. V is TRBV6-1 and J is TRBJ2-7, with 7 bases identical to TRBD2. The CDR3 region is CASSAHGGSSYNEQYF. The DNA of the CDR3 is TGTGCCAGCAGTGCCCACGGGGGGAGCTCCTACAATGAGCAGTACTTC.